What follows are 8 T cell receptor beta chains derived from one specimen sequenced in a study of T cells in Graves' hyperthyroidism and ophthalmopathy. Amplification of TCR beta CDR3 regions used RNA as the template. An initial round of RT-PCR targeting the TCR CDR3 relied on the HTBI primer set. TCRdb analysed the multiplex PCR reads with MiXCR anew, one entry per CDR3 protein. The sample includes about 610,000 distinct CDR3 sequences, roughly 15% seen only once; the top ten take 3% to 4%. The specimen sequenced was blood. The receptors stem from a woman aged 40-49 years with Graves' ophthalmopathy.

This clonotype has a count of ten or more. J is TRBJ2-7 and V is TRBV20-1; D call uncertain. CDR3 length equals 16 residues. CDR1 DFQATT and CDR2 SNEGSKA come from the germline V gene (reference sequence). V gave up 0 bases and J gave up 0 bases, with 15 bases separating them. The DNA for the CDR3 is TGCAGTGCTAGAGACCCTAGGGCGGCCAGCTCCTACGAGCAGTACTTC. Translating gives CSARDPRAASSYEQYF.

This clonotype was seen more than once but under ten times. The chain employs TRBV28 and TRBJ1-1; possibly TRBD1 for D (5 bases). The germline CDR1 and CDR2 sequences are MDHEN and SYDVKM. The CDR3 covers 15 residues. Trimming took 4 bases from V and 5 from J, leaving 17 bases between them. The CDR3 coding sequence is TGTGCCAGCAGTTCCCCAGGGTTTGGGGGTACTGAAGCTTTCTTT. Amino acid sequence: CASSSPGFGGTEAFF.

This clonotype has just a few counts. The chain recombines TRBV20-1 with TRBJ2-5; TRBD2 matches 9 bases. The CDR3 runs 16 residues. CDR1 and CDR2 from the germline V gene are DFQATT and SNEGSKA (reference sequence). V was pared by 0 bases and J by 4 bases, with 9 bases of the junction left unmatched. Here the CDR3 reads CSARDFQRGGGETQYF. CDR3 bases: TGCAGTGCTAGAGATTTCCAGCGCGGGGGGGGAGAGACCCAGTACTTC.

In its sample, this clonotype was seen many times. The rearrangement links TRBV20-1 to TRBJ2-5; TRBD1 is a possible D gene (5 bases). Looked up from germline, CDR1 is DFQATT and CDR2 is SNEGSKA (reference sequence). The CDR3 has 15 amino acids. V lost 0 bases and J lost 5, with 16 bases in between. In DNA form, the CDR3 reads TGCAGTGCTAGAGATCCCGGACAAACGCGGGAGACCCAGTACTTC. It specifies CSARDPGQTRETQYF.

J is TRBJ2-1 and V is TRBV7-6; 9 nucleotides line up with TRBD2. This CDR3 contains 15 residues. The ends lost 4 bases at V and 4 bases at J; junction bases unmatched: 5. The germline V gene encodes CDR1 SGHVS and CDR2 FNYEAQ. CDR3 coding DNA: TGTGCCAGCAGCTATAGCGGGGGCCTTTACAATGAGCAGTTCTTC. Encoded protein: CASSYSGGLYNEQFF.

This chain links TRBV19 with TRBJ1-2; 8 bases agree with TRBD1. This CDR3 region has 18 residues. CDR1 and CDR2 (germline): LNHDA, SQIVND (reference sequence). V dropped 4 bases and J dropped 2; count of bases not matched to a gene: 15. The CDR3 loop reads CASSTRLAGGASNYGYTF. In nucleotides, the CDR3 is TGTGCCAGTAGTACGCGTTTGGCAGGGGGCGCGTCAAACTATGGCTACACCTTC.

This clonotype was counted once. DNA of the CDR3: TGCGCCAGCAGCCTCGGAGGGACACGGTACTCTGGAAACACCATATATTTT. This codes for CASSLGGTRYSGNTIYF. This chain uses TRBV5-1 with TRBJ1-3; perhaps TRBD1 as D (6 bases). The CDR3 extends over 17 amino acids. V shed 4 bases and J shed 0 bases, with 17 bases lying between them. Germline V gene lookup returns CDR1 SGHRS and CDR2 YFSETQ. Full variable domain (missing parts from reference TRBV5-1 and TRBJ1-3): KAGVTQTPRYLIKTRGQQVTLSCSPISGHRSVSWYQQTPGQGLQFLFEYFSETQRNKGNFPGRFSGRQFSNSRSEMNVSTLELGDSALYLCASSLGGTRYSGNTIYFGEGSWLTVV.

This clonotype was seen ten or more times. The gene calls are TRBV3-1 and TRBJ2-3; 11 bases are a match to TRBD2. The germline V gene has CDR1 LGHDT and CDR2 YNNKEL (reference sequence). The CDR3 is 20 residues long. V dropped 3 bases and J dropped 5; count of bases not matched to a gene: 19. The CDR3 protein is CASSQLPARPTSGERDTQYF. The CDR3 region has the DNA TGTGCCAGCAGCCAGCTCCCGGCCCGTCCGACTAGCGGGGAAAGAGATACGCAGTATTTT.